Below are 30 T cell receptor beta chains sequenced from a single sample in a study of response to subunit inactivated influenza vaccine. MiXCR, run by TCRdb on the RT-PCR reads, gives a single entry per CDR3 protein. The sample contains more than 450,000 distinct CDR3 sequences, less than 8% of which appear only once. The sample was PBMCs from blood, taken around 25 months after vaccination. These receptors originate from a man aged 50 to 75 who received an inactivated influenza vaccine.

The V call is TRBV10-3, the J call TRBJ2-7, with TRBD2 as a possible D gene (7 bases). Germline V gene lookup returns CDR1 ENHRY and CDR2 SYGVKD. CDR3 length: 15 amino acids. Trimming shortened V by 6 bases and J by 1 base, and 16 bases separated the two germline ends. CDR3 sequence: CAISMGGASSYEQYF. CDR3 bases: TGTGCCATCAGCATGGGGGGGGCCTCTTCCTACGAGCAGTACTTC.

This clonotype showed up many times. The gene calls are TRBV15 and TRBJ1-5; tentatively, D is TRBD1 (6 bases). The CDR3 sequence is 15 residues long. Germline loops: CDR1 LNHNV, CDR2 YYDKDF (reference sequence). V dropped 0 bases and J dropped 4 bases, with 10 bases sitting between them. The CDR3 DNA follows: TGTGCCACCAGCAGAGATAAAGGGGGTAATCAGCCCCAGCATTTT. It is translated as CATSRDKGGNQPQHF. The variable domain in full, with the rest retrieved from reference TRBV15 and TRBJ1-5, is DAMVIQNPRYQVTQFGKPVTLSCSQTLNHNVMYWYQQKSSQAPKLLFHYYDKDFNNEADTPDNFQSRRPNTSFCFLDIRSPGLGDTAMYLCATSRDKGGNQPQHFGDGTRLSIL.

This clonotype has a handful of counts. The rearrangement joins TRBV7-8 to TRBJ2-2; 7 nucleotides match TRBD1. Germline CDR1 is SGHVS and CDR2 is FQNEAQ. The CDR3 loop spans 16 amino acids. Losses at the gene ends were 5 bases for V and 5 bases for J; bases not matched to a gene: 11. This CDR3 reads CASSLAGTVTTGELFF. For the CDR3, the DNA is TGTGCCAGCAGCCTGGCCGGGACAGTTACTACCGGGGAGCTGTTTTTT.

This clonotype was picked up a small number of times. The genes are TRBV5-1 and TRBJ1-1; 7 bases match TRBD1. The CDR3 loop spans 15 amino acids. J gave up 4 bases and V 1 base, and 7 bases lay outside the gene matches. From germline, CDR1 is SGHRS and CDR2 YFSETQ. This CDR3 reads CASSLRLRQGTEAFF. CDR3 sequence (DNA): TGCGCCAGCAGCTTGAGGCTCCGACAGGGCACTGAAGCTTTCTTT.

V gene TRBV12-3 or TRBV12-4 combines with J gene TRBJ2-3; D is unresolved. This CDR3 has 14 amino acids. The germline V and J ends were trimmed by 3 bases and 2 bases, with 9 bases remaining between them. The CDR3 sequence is CASSLFRVTDTQYF. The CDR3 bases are TGTGCCAGCAGTTTGTTCCGGGTCACAGATACGCAGTATTTT.

For the CDR3, the DNA is TGTGCCAGCAGCTTAGCCCCGACAGGGGTCTCAACTAATGAAAAACTGTTTTTT. Translating it yields CASSLAPTGVSTNEKLFF. The chain combines TRBV7-2 with TRBJ1-4, with TRBD1 identical over 8 bases. The V segment lost 0 bases and the J segment 0 bases; nucleotides outside the gene matches: 6. There are 18 residues in the CDR3. Germline assignment: CDR1 SGHTA and CDR2 FQGNSA.

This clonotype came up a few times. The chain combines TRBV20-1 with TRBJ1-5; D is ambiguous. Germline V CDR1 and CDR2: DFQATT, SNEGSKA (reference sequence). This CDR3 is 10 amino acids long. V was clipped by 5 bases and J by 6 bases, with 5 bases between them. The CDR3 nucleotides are TGCAGTGCTCATCTTCAGCCCCAGCATTTT. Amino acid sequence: CSAHLQPQHF.

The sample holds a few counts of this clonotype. The CDR3 DNA reads TGCAGCGCCGGAAGGGCCGGTGGGGTAGTGGATACGCAGTATTTT. This gives the protein CSAGRAGGVVDTQYF. The chain uses TRBV29-1 and TRBJ2-3; no reliable D call. The CDR3 runs to 15 residues. Germline V CDR1 and CDR2: SQVTM, ANQGSEA. The V end lost 7 bases, the J end lost 6 bases, and 23 bases lay between the germline ends.

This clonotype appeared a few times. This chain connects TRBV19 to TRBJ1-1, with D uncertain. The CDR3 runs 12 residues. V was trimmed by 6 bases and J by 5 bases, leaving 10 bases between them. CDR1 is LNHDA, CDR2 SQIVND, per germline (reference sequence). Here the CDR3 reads CASSWFQTEAFF. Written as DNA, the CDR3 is TGTGCCAGTAGCTGGTTCCAGACTGAAGCTTTCTTT.

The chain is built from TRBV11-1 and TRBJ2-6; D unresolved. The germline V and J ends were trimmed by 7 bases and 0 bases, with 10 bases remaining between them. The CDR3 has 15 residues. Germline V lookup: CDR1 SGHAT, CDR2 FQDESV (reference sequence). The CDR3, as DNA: TGTGCCAGCACCCTCGTGGGCTCTGGGGCCAACGTCCTGACTTTC. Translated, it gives CASTLVGSGANVLTF.

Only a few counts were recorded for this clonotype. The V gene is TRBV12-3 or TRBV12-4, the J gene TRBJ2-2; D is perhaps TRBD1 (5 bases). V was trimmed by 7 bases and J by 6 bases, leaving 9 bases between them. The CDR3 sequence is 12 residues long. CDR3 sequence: CASTLGAGELFF. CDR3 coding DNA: TGTGCCAGCACCCTAGGGGCCGGGGAGCTGTTTTTT.

CDR3 sequence: CATQDRGGRQTQYF. The DNA for the CDR3 is TGTGCCACCCAGGACAGGGGAGGTCGTCAGACCCAGTACTTC. The chain combines TRBV24-1 with TRBJ2-5, with 9 bases lining up with TRBD1. Losses at the gene ends were 9 bases for V and 6 bases for J; bases not matched to a gene: 10. CDR1 is KGHDR, CDR2 SFDVKD, per germline. The CDR3 loop spans 14 amino acids.

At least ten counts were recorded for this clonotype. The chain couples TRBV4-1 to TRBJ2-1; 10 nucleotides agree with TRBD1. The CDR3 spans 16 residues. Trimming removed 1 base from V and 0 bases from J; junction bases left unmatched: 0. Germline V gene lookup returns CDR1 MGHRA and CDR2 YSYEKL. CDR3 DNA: TGCGCCAGCAGCCAAGGGACAGGGGGCTCCTACAATGAGCAGTTCTTC. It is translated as CASSQGTGGSYNEQFF.

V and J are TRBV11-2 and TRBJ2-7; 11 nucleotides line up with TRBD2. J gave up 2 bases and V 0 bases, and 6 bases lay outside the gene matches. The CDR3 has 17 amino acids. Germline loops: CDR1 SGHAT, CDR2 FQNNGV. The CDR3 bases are TGTGCCAGCAGCTTAGAGTCCGGACTAGCGGGTCCCTACGAGCAGTACTTC. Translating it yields CASSLESGLAGPYEQYF. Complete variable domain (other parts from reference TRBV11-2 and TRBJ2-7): EAGVAQSPRYKIIEKRQSVAFWCNPISGHATLYWYQQILGQGPKLLIQFQNNGVVDDSQLPKDRFSAERLKGVDSTLKIQPAKLEDSAVYLCASSLESGLAGPYEQYFGPGTRLTVT.

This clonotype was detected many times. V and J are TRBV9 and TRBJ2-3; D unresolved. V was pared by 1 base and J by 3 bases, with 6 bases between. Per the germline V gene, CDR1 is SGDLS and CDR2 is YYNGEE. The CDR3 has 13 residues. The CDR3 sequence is CASSVLFTDTQYF. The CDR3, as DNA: TGTGCCAGCAGCGTACTATTTACAGATACGCAGTATTTT.

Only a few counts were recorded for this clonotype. The CDR3 region is CASSPTTKGGSGETQYF. CDR3 DNA sequence: TGTGCCAGCAGTCCCACCACCAAGGGCGGGAGTGGAGAGACCCAGTACTTC. The rearrangement links TRBV2 to TRBJ2-5; 7 bases match TRBD2. The germline V gene encodes CDR1 SNHLY and CDR2 FYNNEI. The CDR3 runs to 17 residues. The V segment lost 5 bases and the J segment 4 bases; nucleotides outside the gene matches: 16.

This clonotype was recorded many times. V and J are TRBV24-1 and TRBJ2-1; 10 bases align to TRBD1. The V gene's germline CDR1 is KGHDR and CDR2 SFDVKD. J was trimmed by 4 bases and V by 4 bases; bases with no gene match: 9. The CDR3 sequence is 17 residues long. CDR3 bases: TGTGCCACCAGTGAGGCTTCGGGACAGGGGTGGTACAATGAGCAGTTCTTC. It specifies CATSEASGQGWYNEQFF.

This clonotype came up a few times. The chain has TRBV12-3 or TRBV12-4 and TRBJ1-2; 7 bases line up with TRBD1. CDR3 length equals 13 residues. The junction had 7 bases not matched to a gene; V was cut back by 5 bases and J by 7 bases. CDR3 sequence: CASSHRGRGGYTF. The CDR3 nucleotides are TGTGCCAGCAGTCATAGGGGGCGCGGTGGCTACACCTTC.

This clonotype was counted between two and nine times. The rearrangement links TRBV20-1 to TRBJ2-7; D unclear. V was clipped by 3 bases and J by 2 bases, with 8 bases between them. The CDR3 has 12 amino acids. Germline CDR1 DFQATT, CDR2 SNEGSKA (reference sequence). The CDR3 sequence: CSASPDPYEQYF. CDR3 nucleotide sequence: TGCAGTGCTAGCCCGGATCCCTACGAGCAGTACTTC.

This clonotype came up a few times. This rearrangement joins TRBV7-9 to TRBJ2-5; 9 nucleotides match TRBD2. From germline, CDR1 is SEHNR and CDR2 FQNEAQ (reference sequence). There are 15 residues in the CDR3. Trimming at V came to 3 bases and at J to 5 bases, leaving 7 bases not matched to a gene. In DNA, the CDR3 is TGTGCCAGCAGCTTCTTCGCGGGAGGGGTGGAGACCCAGTACTTC. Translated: CASSFFAGGVETQYF.

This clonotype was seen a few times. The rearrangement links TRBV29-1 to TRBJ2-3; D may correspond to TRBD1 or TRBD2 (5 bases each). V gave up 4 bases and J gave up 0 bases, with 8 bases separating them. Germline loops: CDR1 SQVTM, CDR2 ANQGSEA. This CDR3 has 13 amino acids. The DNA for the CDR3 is TGCAGCGTTGGGGGCGGGAGCACAGATACGCAGTATTTT. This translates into CSVGGGSTDTQYF.

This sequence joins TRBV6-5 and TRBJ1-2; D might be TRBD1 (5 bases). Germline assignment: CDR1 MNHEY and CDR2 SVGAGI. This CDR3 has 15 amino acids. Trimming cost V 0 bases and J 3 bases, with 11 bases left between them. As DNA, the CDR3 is TGTGCCAGCAGTTACTCGGGCGGGGCCTACTATGGCTACACCTTC. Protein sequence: CASSYSGGAYYGYTF.

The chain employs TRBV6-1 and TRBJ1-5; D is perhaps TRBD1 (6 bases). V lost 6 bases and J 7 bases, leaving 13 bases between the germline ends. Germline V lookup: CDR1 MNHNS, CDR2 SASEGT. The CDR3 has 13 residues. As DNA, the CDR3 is TGTGCCAGCAGACTACAGGGCGGGCAGCCCCAGCATTTT. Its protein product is CASRLQGGQPQHF.

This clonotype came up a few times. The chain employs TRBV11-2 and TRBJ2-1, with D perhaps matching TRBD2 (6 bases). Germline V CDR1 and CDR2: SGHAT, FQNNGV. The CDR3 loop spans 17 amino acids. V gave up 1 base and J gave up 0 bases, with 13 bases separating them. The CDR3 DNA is TGTGCCAGCAGCTTAGCTCTAGCGTCATACTCCTACAATGAGCAGTTCTTC. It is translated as CASSLALASYSYNEQFF.

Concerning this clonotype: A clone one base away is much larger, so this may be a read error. The CDR3, as DNA: TGTGTCAGCAGCAGAGGGACGGAATATGGCTACACCTTC. Translation: CVSSRGTEYGYTF. This chain connects TRBV12-3 or TRBV12-4 to TRBJ1-2, with D possibly TRBD1 on 5 matching bases. The CDR3 loop spans 13 amino acids.

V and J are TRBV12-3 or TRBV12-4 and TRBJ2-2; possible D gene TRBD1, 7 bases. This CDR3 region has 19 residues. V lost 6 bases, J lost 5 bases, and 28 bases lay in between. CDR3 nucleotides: TGTGCCAGCAGGGCCCGCAGGGGGAGGTCGAGCGGACCAACCGGGGAGCTGTTTTTT. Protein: CASRARRGRSSGPTGELFF.

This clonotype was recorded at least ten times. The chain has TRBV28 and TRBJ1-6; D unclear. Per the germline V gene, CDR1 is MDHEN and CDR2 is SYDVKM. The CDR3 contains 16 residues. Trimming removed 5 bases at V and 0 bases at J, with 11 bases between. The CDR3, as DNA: TGTGCCAGCAGTCAGGCGGGGAGCTCCTATAATTCACCCCTCCACTTT. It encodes CASSQAGSSYNSPLHF.

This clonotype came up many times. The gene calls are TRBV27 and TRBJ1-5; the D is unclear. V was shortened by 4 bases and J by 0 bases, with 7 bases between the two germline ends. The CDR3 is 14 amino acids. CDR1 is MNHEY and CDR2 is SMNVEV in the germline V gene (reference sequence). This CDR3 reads CASSYRYSNQPQHF. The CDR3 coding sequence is TGTGCCAGCAGTTACAGATATAGCAATCAGCCCCAGCATTTT.

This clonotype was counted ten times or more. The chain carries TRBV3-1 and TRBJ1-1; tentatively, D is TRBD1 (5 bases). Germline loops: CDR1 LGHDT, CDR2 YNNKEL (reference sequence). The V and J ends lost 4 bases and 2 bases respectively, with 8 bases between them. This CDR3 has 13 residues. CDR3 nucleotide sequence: TGTGCCAGCAGCCGCGGGACCAACACTGAAGCTTTCTTT. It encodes CASSRGTNTEAFF. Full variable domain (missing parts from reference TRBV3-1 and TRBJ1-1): DTAVSQTPKYLVTQMGNDKSIKCEQNLGHDTMYWYKQDSKKFLKIMFSYNNKELIINETVPNRFSPKSPDKAHLNLHINSLELGDSAVYFCASSRGTNTEAFFGQGTRLTVV.

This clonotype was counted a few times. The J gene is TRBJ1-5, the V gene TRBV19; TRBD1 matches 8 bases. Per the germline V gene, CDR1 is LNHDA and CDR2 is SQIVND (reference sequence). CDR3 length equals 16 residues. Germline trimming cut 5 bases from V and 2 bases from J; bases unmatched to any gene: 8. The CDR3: CASSEIPTGGNQPQHF. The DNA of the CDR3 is TGTGCCAGTAGTGAAATCCCGACAGGGGGCAATCAGCCCCAGCATTTT.